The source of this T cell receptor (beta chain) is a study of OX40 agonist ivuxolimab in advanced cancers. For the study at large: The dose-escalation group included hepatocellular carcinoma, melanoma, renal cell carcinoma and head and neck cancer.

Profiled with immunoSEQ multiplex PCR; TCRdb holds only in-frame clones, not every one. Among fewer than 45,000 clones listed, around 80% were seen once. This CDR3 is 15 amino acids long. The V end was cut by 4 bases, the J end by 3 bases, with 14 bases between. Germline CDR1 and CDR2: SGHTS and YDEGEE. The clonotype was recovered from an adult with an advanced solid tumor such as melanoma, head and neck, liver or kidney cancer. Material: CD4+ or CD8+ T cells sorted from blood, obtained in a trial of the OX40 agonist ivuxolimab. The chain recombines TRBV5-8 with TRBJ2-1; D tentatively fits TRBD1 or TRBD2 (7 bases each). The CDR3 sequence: CASSVAGGVYNEQFF. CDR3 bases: TGTGCCAGCAGCGTTGCAGGGGGGGTCTACAATGAGCAGTTCTTC.